This T cell receptor beta chain derives from a study of cytomegalovirus exposure and HLA in healthy donors. Overall study: An earlier analysis found 95 million to 140 million unique TCR beta sequences from approximately 200 million T cells. The study, taken as a whole, reports: Immune exposure information available was restricted to CMV serostatus.

Trimming shortened V by 6 bases and J by 2 bases, and 5 bases separated the two germline ends. CDR1 and CDR2 from the germline V gene are MGHDK and SYGVNS. The CDR3 runs 11 residues. Regarding this clone: Its target is not known.

PCR was performed using 60 Vbeta and 13 Jbeta primers. The assay was immunoSEQ multiplex PCR, and TCRdb's table has in-frame clones only and misses some. The sample contains fewer than 200,000 clones, roughly four fifths of which appear only once. Sequencing was performed on PBMCs. The source is a woman aged 25 to 45 in good health and CMV-seronegative. The chain uses TRBV25-1 and TRBJ2-7; D remains ambiguous. The chain's CDR3 is CASSLAYEQYF. The CDR3 DNA is TGTGCCAGCAGCCTCGCCTACGAGCAGTACTTC.